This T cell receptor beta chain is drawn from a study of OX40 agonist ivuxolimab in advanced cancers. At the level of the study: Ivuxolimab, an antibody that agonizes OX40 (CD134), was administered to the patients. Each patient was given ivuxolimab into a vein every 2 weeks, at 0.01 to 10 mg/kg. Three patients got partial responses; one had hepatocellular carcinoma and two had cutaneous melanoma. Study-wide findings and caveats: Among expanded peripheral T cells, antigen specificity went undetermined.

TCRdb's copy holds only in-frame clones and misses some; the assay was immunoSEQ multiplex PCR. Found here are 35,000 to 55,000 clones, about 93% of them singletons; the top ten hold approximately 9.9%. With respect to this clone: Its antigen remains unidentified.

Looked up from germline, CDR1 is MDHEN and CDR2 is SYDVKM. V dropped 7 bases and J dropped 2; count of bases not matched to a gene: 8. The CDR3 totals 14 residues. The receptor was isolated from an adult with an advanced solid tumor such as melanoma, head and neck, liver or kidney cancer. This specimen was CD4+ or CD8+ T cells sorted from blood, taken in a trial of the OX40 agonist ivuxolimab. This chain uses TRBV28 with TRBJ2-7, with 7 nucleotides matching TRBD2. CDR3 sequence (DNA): TGTGCCAGCACCGTAGCGGGTGATCCCTACGAGCAGTACTTC. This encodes CASTVAGDPYEQYF. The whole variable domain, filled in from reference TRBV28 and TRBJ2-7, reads DVKVTQSSRYLVKRTGEKVFLECVQDMDHENMFWYRQDPGLGLRLIYFSYDVKMKEKGDIPEGYSVSREKKERFSLILESASTNQTSMYLCASTVAGDPYEQYFGPGTRLTVT.